A single sample is the source of the 21 T cell receptor beta chains below, sequenced in a study of cytomegalovirus exposure and HLA in healthy donors. Profiled with immunoSEQ multiplex PCR; TCRdb holds only in-frame clones, not every one. The sample gives about 110,000 clones, 88% of which show up once; about 1.8% is in the top ten. Sample: PBMCs. These TCRs come from a woman under 30 in good health and CMV-seropositive.

The V call is TRBV2, the J call TRBJ2-2, with 8 positions matching TRBD2. Germline trimming cut 2 bases from V and 4 bases from J; bases unmatched to any gene: 6. The CDR3 is made up of 16 amino acids. Germline V gene data show CDR1 as SNHLY and CDR2 as FYNNEI. The CDR3 DNA is TGTGCCAGCAGTGAACTCGGGGGGGCCGGCACCGGGGAGCTGTTTTTT. Translated: CASSELGGAGTGELFF.

This clone turned up a few times. The rearrangement joins TRBV27 to TRBJ2-7; 8 bases map to TRBD1. V shed 7 bases and J 4 bases; nucleotides not matched to a gene: 3. Germline CDR1 reads MNHEY; CDR2 reads SMNVEV (reference sequence). This CDR3 is built from 12 residues. In DNA, the CDR3 is TGTGCCAGCAAAGGACAGGGTTACGAGCAGTACTTC. Amino acid sequence: CASKGQGYEQYF.

The chain carries TRBV28 and TRBJ1-1, with 8 nucleotides matching TRBD1. Germline assignment: CDR1 MDHEN and CDR2 SYDVKM. CDR3 length: 17 residues. V shed 1 base, J shed 3 bases, and the junction held 10 bases outside the gene matches. The CDR3 DNA is TGTGCCAGCAGTTTATACAGGGGGATGAGGGTAGACACTGAAGCTTTCTTT. Translated: CASSLYRGMRVDTEAFF. Together with reference TRBV28 and TRBJ1-1, the CDR3 gives the full variable domain: DVKVTQSSRYLVKRTGEKVFLECVQDMDHENMFWYRQDPGLGLRLIYFSYDVKMKEKGDIPEGYSVSREKKERFSLILESASTNQTSMYLCASSLYRGMRVDTEAFFGQGTRLTVV.

The gene calls are TRBV29-1 and TRBJ1-2; D gene uncertain. Germline-derived CDR1 and CDR2 are SQVTM and ANQGSEA. The CDR3 has 13 residues. The V gene lost 0 bases and the J gene lost 5 bases, with 10 bases spanning the gap. CDR3 coding DNA: TGCAGCGTTGAAGAACGGGTAGGATATGGCTACACCTTC. It translates to CSVEERVGYGYTF.

This rearrangement joins TRBV5-4 to TRBJ1-1; 7 nucleotides line up with TRBD1. V shed 1 base, J shed 1 base, and the junction held 4 bases outside the gene matches. Germline CDR1 SGHNT, CDR2 YYREEE (reference sequence). There are 15 residues in the CDR3. The CDR3 is CASSLSNRGNTEAFF. The CDR3 coding sequence is TGTGCCAGCAGCTTGTCTAACAGGGGGAACACTGAAGCTTTCTTT. The variable domain in full, completed from reference TRBV5-4 and TRBJ1-1, reads ETGVTQSPTHLIKTRGQQVTLRCSSQSGHNTVSWYQQALGQGPQFIFQYYREEENGRGNFPPRFSGLQFPNYSSELNVNALELDDSALYLCASSLSNRGNTEAFFGQGTRLTVV.

The genes are TRBV7-2 and TRBJ2-1, with TRBD1 matching over 9 bases. Germline V gene lookup returns CDR1 SGHTA and CDR2 FQGNSA. The CDR3 has 15 amino acids. With 3 bases clipped from V and 2 bases from J, the junction kept 2 bases outside the gene matches. The CDR3: CASSFRDRAYNEQFF. The CDR3 bases are TGTGCCAGCAGCTTCCGGGACAGGGCCTACAATGAGCAGTTCTTC.

The V and J genes are TRBV9 and TRBJ1-6, with 7 positions matching TRBD1. The V gene's germline CDR1 is SGDLS and CDR2 YYNGEE. CDR3 length: 17 residues. Trimming at V came to 3 bases and at J to 0 bases, leaving 6 bases not matched to a gene. The CDR3 sequence is CASSALGQSSYNSPLHF. The CDR3 bases are TGTGCCAGCAGCGCCCTGGGACAGAGCTCCTATAATTCACCCCTCCACTTT.

The chain combines TRBV7-9 with TRBJ1-5, with D possibly being TRBD1 (5 bases). The CDR3 sequence is 16 residues long. Germline V gene data show CDR1 as SEHNR and CDR2 as FQNEAQ (reference sequence). Trimming shortened V by 0 bases and J by 2 bases, and 11 bases separated the two germline ends. CDR3 in DNA: TGTGCCAGCAGCTTAGCCGGGACGGGGGGCAATCAGCCCCAGCATTTT. It is translated as CASSLAGTGGNQPQHF.

The J gene is TRBJ1-6, the V gene TRBV6-1; maybe TRBD1 (5 bases). The CDR3 runs to 15 residues. Trimming removed 1 base at V and 5 bases at J, with 9 bases between. The germline V gene has CDR1 MNHNS and CDR2 SASEGT. The CDR3 DNA reads TGTGCCAGCAGTGAAGTGGACACTAATAATTCACCCCTCCACTTT. Translating it yields CASSEVDTNNSPLHF.

CDR3 DNA sequence: TGTGCCAGCAGTGGAGGACAGCCCAATCAGCCCCAGCATTTT. Translated, it gives CASSGGQPNQPQHF. The rearrangement links TRBV6-5 to TRBJ1-5; D perhaps matches TRBD1 (6 bases). From germline, CDR1 is MNHEY and CDR2 SVGAGI. The CDR3 consists of 14 residues. Trimming shortened V by 5 bases and J by 3 bases, and 11 bases separated the two germline ends.

This chain links TRBV25-1 with TRBJ2-2; D is perhaps TRBD1 (6 bases). Germline values: CDR1 MGHDK, CDR2 SYGVNS. V lost 4 bases and J 3 bases, leaving 12 bases between the germline ends. The CDR3 consists of 15 residues. The CDR3 coding sequence is TGTGCCAGCAGTGTGTCACAGGGCGACACCGGGGAGCTGTTTTTT. Translating gives CASSVSQGDTGELFF.

CDR3 nucleotide sequence: TGTGCCAGCAGCGCCGCGGGGAACACTGAAGCTTTCTTT. Translation: CASSAAGNTEAFF. The chain carries TRBV9 and TRBJ1-1; no clear D. Germline loops: CDR1 SGDLS, CDR2 YYNGEE. CDR3 length: 13 amino acids. V shed 3 bases and J shed 1 base, with 7 bases lying between them.

CDR3 residues: CASSEAVVATDTQYF. The CDR3 DNA is TGTGCCAGCAGTGAGGCTGTTGTAGCTACAGATACGCAGTATTTT. The rearrangement uses TRBV6-1 and TRBJ2-3; no reliable D call. The CDR3 covers 15 residues. The germline gives CDR1 MNHNS, CDR2 SASEGT. Trimming left V 3 bases short and J 3 bases short, with 13 bases between.

V gene TRBV6-5 combines with J gene TRBJ1-1; 7 nucleotides align to TRBD1. Germline-derived CDR1 and CDR2 are MNHEY and SVGAGI. This CDR3 contains 15 residues. The V and J ends lost 2 bases and 6 bases, in that order; junction bases with no gene match: 9. DNA of the CDR3: TGTGCCAGCAGTTACGGCCGACAGGGTAGGGCTGAAGCTTTCTTT. This codes for CASSYGRQGRAEAFF.

J is TRBJ2-7 and V is TRBV2; 8 bases match TRBD1. J gave up 4 bases and V 6 bases, and 14 bases lay outside the gene matches. The CDR3 totals 16 residues. Germline-derived CDR1 and CDR2 are SNHLY and FYNNEI. CDR3 amino acids: CASSRQGQGVKYEQYF. Here the CDR3 DNA reads TGTGCCAGCAGCAGACAAGGACAGGGTGTAAAGTACGAGCAGTACTTC. The whole variable domain, filled in from reference TRBV2 and TRBJ2-7, reads EPEVTQTPSHQVTQMGQEVILRCVPISNHLYFYWYRQILGQKVEFLVSFYNNEISEKSEIFDDQFSVERPDGSNFTLKIRSTKLEDSAMYFCASSRQGQGVKYEQYFGPGTRLTVT.

The V call is TRBV27, the J call TRBJ2-3; D gene ambiguous. CDR1 is MNHEY, CDR2 SMNVEV, per germline (reference sequence). Deletions cut 2 bases from V and 3 bases from J, with 9 bases between. This CDR3 region has 14 residues. CDR3 residues: CASSLAAGTDTQYF. The DNA for the CDR3 is TGTGCCAGCAGTTTAGCGGCTGGAACAGATACGCAGTATTTT.

V gene TRBV7-9 combines with J gene TRBJ1-4; perhaps TRBD1 as D (6 bases). This CDR3 is built from 14 residues. V shed 4 bases and J shed 3 bases, with 9 bases lying between them. CDR1 is SEHNR, CDR2 FQNEAQ, per germline (reference sequence). This CDR3 reads CASSSGDSNEKLFF. The CDR3 coding sequence is TGTGCCAGCAGCTCAGGGGATTCTAATGAAAAACTGTTTTTT.

The chain is built from TRBV5-6 and TRBJ2-2; D gene uncertain. CDR3 size: 14 residues. Trimming pared 2 bases from V and 7 bases from J, leaving 12 bases between. Germline V gives CDR1 SGHDT, CDR2 YYEEEE. This CDR3 reads CASSFAAASGELFF. The CDR3 nucleotides read TGTGCCAGCAGCTTCGCCGCCGCGAGCGGGGAGCTGTTTTTT.

The CDR3 spells CASSTAGGNTIYF. CDR3 nucleotides: TGTGCCAGTAGTACGGCAGGCGGAAACACCATATATTTT. The V and J genes are TRBV19 and TRBJ1-3; D not certain. V was pared by 4 bases and J by 4 bases, with 8 bases between. CDR3 size: 13 residues. In germline, CDR1 is LNHDA, CDR2 SQIVND (reference sequence).

This clone was observed once. The chain recombines TRBV7-9 with TRBJ1-4; 10 nucleotides match TRBD1. The CDR3 has 14 amino acids. Germline assignment: CDR1 SEHNR and CDR2 FQNEAQ (reference sequence). J lost 8 bases, V lost 5 bases, and 5 bases had no gene match. The CDR3: CASSPQTGGEKLFF. The CDR3 coding sequence is TGTGCCAGCAGCCCTCAGACAGGGGGCGAAAAACTGTTTTTT.

This chain joins TRBV10-3 and TRBJ2-3; 13 bases line up with TRBD2. Germline trimming cut 8 bases from V and 3 bases from J; bases unmatched to any gene: 5. Germline V gene sequence: CDR1 ENHRY, CDR2 SYGVKD. The CDR3 is made up of 15 amino acids. CDR3 coding DNA: TGTGCCATCGCTGGGGGACTAGCGGGGACAGATACGCAGTATTTT. Its protein product is CAIAGGLAGTDTQYF.